This T cell receptor beta chain was sequenced in a study of somatic mutations in cytotoxic T cells in rheumatoid arthritis. Study observations and caveats: The study found that the largest CD8+ clone exceeded 20% of CD8+ cells in about an eighth of the roughly 65 patients.

This clone showed up just a few times. The antigen is unknown. Germline V gene data show CDR1 as SNHLY and CDR2 as FYNNEI. The CDR3 totals 15 residues. Trimming cost V 6 bases and J 1 base; bases outside gene matches: 8. The method was immunoSEQ multiplex PCR; TCRdb's version includes in-frame clones alone and lacks a portion of them. This sample has 5,500 to 6,500 clones, with approximately 67% found just once. The source material was CD8+ T cells sorted from blood. This chain joins TRBV2 and TRBJ2-7; 8 positions match TRBD2. This clonotype was obtained from a woman aged 50 to 65 in good health. The CDR3 reads CASSVAGGGSYEQYF. CDR3 bases: TGTGCCAGCAGCGTAGCCGGGGGGGGGTCCTACGAGCAGTACTTC.